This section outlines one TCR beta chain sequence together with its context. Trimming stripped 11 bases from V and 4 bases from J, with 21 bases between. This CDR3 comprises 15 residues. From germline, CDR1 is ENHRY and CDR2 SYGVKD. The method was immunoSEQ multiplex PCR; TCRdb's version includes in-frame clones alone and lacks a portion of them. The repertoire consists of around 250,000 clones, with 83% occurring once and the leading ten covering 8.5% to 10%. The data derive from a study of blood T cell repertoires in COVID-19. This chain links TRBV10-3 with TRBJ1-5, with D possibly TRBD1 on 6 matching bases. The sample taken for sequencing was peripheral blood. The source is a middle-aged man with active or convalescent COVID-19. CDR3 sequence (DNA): TGTGCCGCCATGGAGTTTGGGACACCGAATCAGCCCCAGCATTTT. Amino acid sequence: CAAMEFGTPNQPQHF.